One sample yielded the 30 T cell receptor beta chains listed below, sequenced in a study of T cell responses to AZD1222 COVID-19 vaccine. Data came from immunoSEQ multiplex PCR; TCRdb stores just in-frame clones and leaves some out. The sample has around 100,000 clones; about 83% are singletons. This sample comprised peripheral blood, obtained on day 0 of AZD1222 vaccination. These receptor sequences come from an adult in good health.

CDR3 protein: CASSLRAGYGYTF. CDR3 DNA: TGTGCCAGCAGTTTGCGGGCGGGCTATGGCTACACCTTC. The rearrangement uses TRBV27 and TRBJ1-2; no definite D call. In germline, CDR1 is MNHEY, CDR2 SMNVEV (reference sequence). V dropped 3 bases and J dropped 4 bases, with 9 bases sitting between them. The CDR3 spans 13 residues.

This rearrangement joins TRBV27 to TRBJ1-6; D is ambiguous. CDR3 length: 12 amino acids. The germline gives CDR1 MNHEY, CDR2 SMNVEV (reference sequence). The V end was cut by 3 bases, the J end by 7 bases, with 4 bases between. CDR3 loop: CASSFTNSPLHF. For the CDR3, the DNA is TGTGCCAGCAGTTTTACGAATTCACCCCTCCACTTT.

The chain recombines TRBV11-3 with TRBJ1-1, with 10 bases identical to TRBD1. The V gene's germline CDR1 is SGHNT and CDR2 YENEEA. The CDR3 consists of 17 residues. The ends lost 4 bases at V and 2 bases at J; junction bases unmatched: 10. In nucleotides, the CDR3 is TGTGCCAGCAGCTCTCGACAGGGGGCGAAAAAAAACACTGAAGCTTTCTTT. It specifies CASSSRQGAKKNTEAFF.

The chain couples TRBV4-2 to TRBJ1-4, with 9 positions matching TRBD1. Trimming at V came to 5 bases and at J to 3 bases, leaving 7 bases not matched to a gene. This CDR3 contains 16 residues. Germline V gives CDR1 LGHNA, CDR2 YNFKEQ. For the CDR3, the DNA is TGTGCCAGCAGCTACAGGGGGCGCAGGGCTAATGAAAAACTGTTTTTT. It encodes CASSYRGRRANEKLFF.

This clone was found once. The rearrangement joins TRBV7-2 to TRBJ2-7, with D perhaps TRBD1 (6 bases). The CDR3 extends over 15 amino acids. V dropped 0 bases and J dropped 0 bases, with 9 bases sitting between them. Germline V lookup: CDR1 SGHTA, CDR2 FQGNSA. CDR3 region: CASSLAGGSSYEQYF. The CDR3 region has the DNA TGTGCCAGCAGCTTAGCAGGGGGTAGCTCCTACGAGCAGTACTTC.

This chain connects TRBV6-5 to TRBJ2-7, with D tentatively TRBD2 (6 bases). The CDR3 contains 15 residues. Germline-derived CDR1 and CDR2 are MNHEY and SVGAGI. V was shortened by 7 bases and J by 2 bases, with 18 bases between the two germline ends. Here the CDR3 DNA reads TGTGCCAGCACCCGAAGCCCGGGACTTGCCTACGAGCAGTACTTC. Translated: CASTRSPGLAYEQYF.

The rearrangement links TRBV5-5 to TRBJ1-3, with a weak D call TRBD1 (5 bases). V gave up 5 bases and J gave up 0 bases, with 12 bases separating them. From germline, CDR1 is SGHKS and CDR2 YYEKEE (reference sequence). The CDR3 loop spans 15 amino acids. In nucleotides, the CDR3 is TGTGCCAGCAGGGGAGGGGTAAGCTCTGGAAACACCATATATTTT. Amino acid sequence: CASRGGVSSGNTIYF.

The CDR3 spells CASSEERFSGNTIYF. The DNA for the CDR3 is TGTGCCAGCAGTGAAGAACGCTTCTCTGGAAACACCATATATTTT. The chain carries TRBV2 and TRBJ1-3; D unresolved. Germline V lookup: CDR1 SNHLY, CDR2 FYNNEI. V was clipped by 1 base and J by 0 bases, with 7 bases between them. The CDR3 is made up of 15 amino acids.

The sample holds one count of this clone. The V and J genes are TRBV11-3 and TRBJ1-1; TRBD1 aligns across 8 bases. Germline V gives CDR1 SGHNT, CDR2 YENEEA. Unmatched junction bases numbered 9, after V lost 5 bases and J lost 4 bases. CDR3 length equals 15 residues. Written as DNA, the CDR3 is TGTGCCAGCAGCCCGGAACGGGACAGGTTCACTGAAGCTTTCTTT. The encoded protein is CASSPERDRFTEAFF.

The chain uses TRBV7-9 and TRBJ1-2; TRBD1 aligns across 9 bases. Germline V gene data show CDR1 as SEHNR and CDR2 as FQNEAQ (reference sequence). The junction had 12 bases not matched to a gene; V was cut back by 4 bases and J by 6 bases. The CDR3 has 16 residues. CDR3 DNA sequence: TGTGCCAGCAGCTCCCCTACGGACAGGGGTGTCCATGGCTACACCTTC. Translation: CASSSPTDRGVHGYTF. The full variable domain, completed using reference TRBV7-9 and TRBJ1-2, is DTGVSQNPRHKITKRGQNVTFRCDPISEHNRLYWYRQTLGQGPEFLTYFQNEAQLEKSRLLSDRFSAERPKGSFSTLEIQRTEQGDSAMYLCASSSPTDRGVHGYTFGSGTRLTVV.

The sample holds one count of this clone. CDR3 sequence (DNA): TGTGCCAGCAGCTTCGACGGGACTCGCCAAGAGACCCAGTACTTC. Encoded protein: CASSFDGTRQETQYF. V usage is TRBV3-1 (or the pseudogene TRBV3-2) and J usage is TRBJ2-5, with TRBD2 as a possible D gene (6 bases). Germline V CDR1 and CDR2: LGHDT, YNNKEL (reference sequence). This CDR3 has 15 amino acids. Trimming pared 5 bases from V and 1 base from J, leaving 14 bases between.

This chain joins TRBV5-1 and TRBJ1-1, with D tentatively TRBD1 (6 bases). The V gene's germline CDR1 is SGHRS and CDR2 YFSETQ. Trimming took 1 base from V and 8 from J, leaving 15 bases between them. This CDR3 is 14 amino acids long. The CDR3 region is CASSLSITGIEAFF. In nucleotides, the CDR3 is TGCGCCAGCAGCTTGAGTATAACAGGGATAGAAGCTTTCTTT.

On this clone itself: Other DNA sequences from this sample encode an identical CDR3 as well. This chain connects TRBV5-6 to TRBJ2-7, with 9 bases identical to TRBD1. The CDR3 runs 13 residues. After removal of 4 bases from V and 4 bases from J, the junction contained 3 bases not matched to a gene. Germline V lookup: CDR1 SGHDT, CDR2 YYEEEE. The CDR3 nucleotides are TGTGCCAGCAGCCTAGGGACAGGGTACGAGCAGTACTTC. Its translation is CASSLGTGYEQYF.

This chain connects TRBV11-2 to TRBJ1-2; unclear D gene. The CDR3 covers 14 residues. Germline values: CDR1 SGHAT, CDR2 FQNNGV. Trimming took 5 bases from V and 12 from J, leaving 22 bases between them. In DNA form, the CDR3 reads TGTGCCAGCAGCCCCCCCGCCCTAAGGCAGTCCGACACCTTC. It codes for CASSPPALRQSDTF.

The CDR3 reads CATALAGAGEQYF. The DNA of the CDR3 is TGTGCCACGGCACTAGCGGGGGCGGGCGAGCAGTACTTC. The gene calls are TRBV5-6 and TRBJ2-7; 11 bases fit TRBD2. CDR3 length: 13 amino acids. Trimming took 9 bases from V and 6 from J; bases not matched to a gene: 8. Germline assignment: CDR1 SGHDT and CDR2 YYEEEE.

The V call is TRBV30, the J call TRBJ2-1; either TRBD1 or TRBD2 may fit D (7 bases each). Germline V CDR1 and CDR2: GTSNPN, SVGIG (reference sequence). CDR3 length: 14 amino acids. Trimming removed 0 bases at V and 16 bases at J, with 22 bases between. The CDR3 region is CAWSVSSGGESSFF. The CDR3 region has the DNA TGTGCCTGGAGTGTAAGCTCAGGGGGGGAATCTAGTTTCTTC.

The V and J genes are TRBV7-3 and TRBJ2-1; 7 bases fit TRBD2. Germline assignment: CDR1 SGHTA and CDR2 FQGTGA. Trimming took 2 bases from V and 5 from J; bases not matched to a gene: 6. The CDR3 length is 15 residues. The CDR3 DNA is TGTGCCAGCAGCTTACGAGCGGGGCAAAACAATGAGCAGTTCTTC. This codes for CASSLRAGQNNEQFF. The full variable domain, with the rest looked up from reference TRBV7-3 and TRBJ2-1, is GAGVSQTPSNKVTEKGKYVELRCDPISGHTALYWYRQSLGQGPEFLIYFQGTGAADDSGLPNDRFFAVRPEGSVSTLKIQRTERGDSAVYLCASSLRAGQNNEQFFGPGTRLTVL.

This clone has only one observation. The genes are TRBV5-6 and TRBJ2-7; the match to TRBD1 covers 9 bases. The CDR3 loop spans 15 amino acids. The V and J ends lost 4 bases and 6 bases, in that order; junction bases with no gene match: 11. Per germline, CDR1 SGHDT and CDR2 YYEEEE. This CDR3 reads CASSVTGGSLGEQYF. As DNA, the CDR3 is TGTGCCAGCAGCGTCACAGGGGGCTCCCTGGGCGAGCAGTACTTC.

This clone was found once. The chain has TRBV6-5 and TRBJ2-1, with no clear D. V lost 2 bases and J 6 bases, leaving 5 bases between the germline ends. CDR1 is MNHEY and CDR2 is SVGAGI in the germline V gene. The CDR3 consists of 12 residues. CDR3 nucleotides: TGTGCCAGCAGTTACCTTGGCAATGAGCAGTTCTTC. It encodes CASSYLGNEQFF.

This clone was observed a handful of times. This rearrangement joins TRBV19 to TRBJ1-6, with 7 positions matching TRBD1. The CDR3 is 13 amino acids. The junction had 3 bases not matched to a gene; V was cut back by 4 bases and J by 9 bases. Germline-derived CDR1 and CDR2 are LNHDA and SQIVND (reference sequence). The CDR3: CASSTQGSSPLHF. The CDR3 coding sequence is TGTGCCAGTAGTACACAGGGGAGTTCACCCCTCCACTTT.

V usage is TRBV5-4 and J usage is TRBJ1-1; D is unresolved. The CDR3 spans 15 residues. Trimming took 2 bases from V and 2 from J, leaving 13 bases between them. The V gene's germline CDR1 is SGHNT and CDR2 YYREEE (reference sequence). CDR3 sequence: CASSFRMGSNTEAFF. Here the CDR3 DNA reads TGTGCCAGCAGCTTTAGAATGGGATCTAACACTGAAGCTTTCTTT.

The chain is built from TRBV2 and TRBJ1-3; D gene unclear. Germline values: CDR1 SNHLY, CDR2 FYNNEI. Trimming removed 8 bases at V and 3 bases at J, with 11 bases between. The CDR3 sequence is 13 residues long. The CDR3 loop is CASLGSYGNTIYF. CDR3 nucleotide sequence: TGTGCCAGCCTCGGGTCGTATGGAAACACCATATATTTT.

This rearrangement joins TRBV5-8 to TRBJ2-5; D remains unclear. V lost 1 base to trimming and J lost 7 bases, with 17 bases between them. Germline V gives CDR1 SGHTS, CDR2 YDEGEE. There are 15 residues in the CDR3. The CDR3 reads CASSLQYGQLGTQYF. The CDR3 bases are TGTGCCAGCAGCTTGCAGTATGGCCAGTTGGGGACCCAGTACTTC.

The chain employs TRBV3-1 (or the pseudogene TRBV3-2) and TRBJ2-3; D is perhaps TRBD1 (7 bases). The V gene's germline CDR1 is LGHDT and CDR2 YNNKEL (reference sequence). V was trimmed by 4 bases and J by 3 bases, leaving 17 bases between them. The CDR3 runs 16 residues. CDR3 amino acids: CASSLGGGAGTDTQYF. CDR3 sequence (DNA): TGTGCCAGCAGCCTTGGAGGGGGCGCGGGAACAGATACGCAGTATTTT.

This chain connects TRBV3-1 (or the pseudogene TRBV3-2) to TRBJ1-5, with D possibly TRBD1 on 5 matching bases. The CDR3 length is 13 residues. Per germline, CDR1 LGHDT and CDR2 YNNKEL (reference sequence). V gave up 0 bases and J gave up 7 bases, with 7 bases separating them. In DNA form, the CDR3 reads TGTGCCAGCAGCCAAGAGGGGACCCAGCCCCAGCATTTT. Encoded protein: CASSQEGTQPQHF.

V is TRBV5-4 and J is TRBJ2-7; a weak D match, TRBD2 (6 bases). V lost 2 bases to trimming and J lost 2 bases, with 14 bases between them. The V gene's germline CDR1 is SGHNT and CDR2 YYREEE (reference sequence). This CDR3 contains 15 residues. The CDR3 here is CASSFMGLLTYEQYF. The CDR3 DNA follows: TGTGCCAGCAGCTTTATGGGACTCCTTACCTACGAGCAGTACTTC. Variable domain in full (rest from reference TRBV5-4 and TRBJ2-7): ETGVTQSPTHLIKTRGQQVTLRCSSQSGHNTVSWYQQALGQGPQFIFQYYREEENGRGNFPPRFSGLQFPNYSSELNVNALELDDSALYLCASSFMGLLTYEQYFGPGTRLTVT.

The genes are TRBV24-1 and TRBJ2-7; TRBD1 matches 8 bases. CDR1 and CDR2 (germline): KGHDR, SFDVKD. This CDR3 is 14 amino acids long. V lost 3 bases and J lost 9; bases outside the gene matches: 9. CDR3 DNA: TGTGCCACCAGTGATCAGGGGGCGTACCTAGGGCAGTACTTC. Translation gives CATSDQGAYLGQYF.

J is TRBJ2-4 and V is TRBV9; TRBD2 agrees at 7 bases. V was pared by 7 bases and J by 4 bases, with 11 bases of the junction left unmatched. The CDR3 has 15 residues. Per germline, CDR1 SGDLS and CDR2 YYNGEE. The CDR3 is CASSGGIGGKNIQYF. CDR3 nucleotide sequence: TGTGCCAGCTCCGGGGGGATAGGAGGTAAAAACATTCAGTACTTC.

V and J are TRBV2 and TRBJ1-4; 9 bases line up with TRBD1. V was pared by 7 bases and J by 8 bases, with 11 bases of the junction left unmatched. The CDR3 loop spans 15 amino acids. CDR1 is SNHLY, CDR2 FYNNEI, per germline. CDR3 sequence (DNA): TGTGCCAGCAAAGAGGACAGGGGTCCGCGGGAAAAACTGTTTTTT. As protein: CASKEDRGPREKLFF.

This chain connects TRBV5-1 to TRBJ1-1, with TRBD1 as a possible D gene (5 bases). CDR3 length: 14 amino acids. CDR1 is SGHRS and CDR2 is YFSETQ in the germline V gene. Trimming stripped 5 bases from V and 1 base from J, with 12 bases between. The CDR3 DNA is TGCGCCAGCAGGTCCGGAGGGGCGAACACTGAAGCTTTCTTT. This translates into CASRSGGANTEAFF.